These 21 T cell receptor beta chains originate from one sample sequenced in a study of T cells after yellow fever vaccination. A single record per CDR3 protein comes from TCRdb applying MiXCR to the 5' RACE reads. The repertoire holds approximately 32,000 distinct CDR3 sequences, with roughly a tenth as singletons. The sequencing used PBMCs, either bulk or a sorted T-cell subset (CD4+, CD8+, memory, or dextramer-sorted; not recorded which), collected approximately 15 days after the first yellow fever vaccination. The receptors shown here come from a man between 18 and 35 years old who received the YFV17D yellow fever vaccine.

This clonotype appeared many times. The CDR3 coding sequence is TGTGCCAGCAGTGAATGGGGGCGCGGGGAGACCCAGTACTTC. Translation gives CASSEWGRGETQYF. The chain joins TRBV25-1 to TRBJ2-5; weak D call: TRBD1 (6 bases). This CDR3 spans 14 amino acids. V dropped 1 base and J dropped 5 bases, with 11 bases sitting between them. Germline lookup yields CDR1 MGHDK and CDR2 SYGVNS.

This clonotype came up many times. This rearrangement joins TRBV6-4 to TRBJ2-7; 7 bases agree with TRBD1. CDR1 and CDR2 from the germline V gene are MRHNA and SNTAGT. Trimming took 5 bases from V and 7 from J; bases not matched to a gene: 8. There are 13 residues in the CDR3. CDR3 region: CASSTGVRGEQYV. The CDR3 nucleotides read TGTGCCAGCAGTACAGGGGTCAGGGGAGAGCAGTACGTC.

This clonotype was seen repeatedly, ten times or more. The V call is TRBV27, the J call TRBJ1-6, with 7 bases matching TRBD1. Germline values: CDR1 MNHEY, CDR2 SMNVEV (reference sequence). The CDR3 sequence is 14 residues long. V gave up 6 bases and J gave up 7 bases; unmatched junction bases: 6. The CDR3 DNA is TGTGCCAGCAGGCGCCCGGGACAGAATTCACCCCTCCACTTT. This codes for CASRRPGQNSPLHF.

This clonotype has ten or more counts. The gene calls are TRBV7-2 and TRBJ2-3, with no clear D. The CDR3 contains 16 residues. Germline loops: CDR1 SGHTA, CDR2 FQGNSA. V was cut by 6 bases and J by 4 bases, with 20 bases left in between. CDR3 protein: CASRKYITRWADTQYF. The CDR3 DNA reads as TGTGCCAGCAGGAAGTACATCACCCGGTGGGCAGATACGCAGTATTTT. The variable domain in full, with the rest retrieved from reference TRBV7-2 and TRBJ2-3, is GAGVSQSPSNKVTEKGKDVELRCDPISGHTALYWYRQSLGQGLEFLIYFQGNSAPDKSGLPSDRFSAERTGGSVSTLTIQRTQQEDSAVYLCASRKYITRWADTQYFGPGTRLTVL.

This clonotype showed up many times. V usage is TRBV6-5 and J usage is TRBJ2-1; 11 bases align to TRBD1. Germline CDR1 and CDR2: MNHEY and SVGAGI. CDR3 length equals 13 residues. The ends lost 10 bases at V and 8 bases at J; junction bases unmatched: 7. CDR3 residues: CATPDRGQDEQFF. The DNA for the CDR3 is TGTGCCACCCCGGACAGGGGGCAGGATGAGCAGTTCTTC.

This clonotype was seen repeatedly, ten times or more. V is TRBV4-1 and J is TRBJ2-3, with D unclear. Germline assignment: CDR1 MGHRA and CDR2 YSYEKL. The length of the CDR3 is 16 residues. Trimming cost V 0 bases and J 3 bases, with 13 bases left between them. The CDR3 region has the DNA TGCGCCAGCAGCCAAGAGGCACACCTAAGGACAGATACGCAGTATTTT. Its translation: CASSQEAHLRTDTQYF.

The CDR3 region is CASRRLANEQFF. The CDR3 DNA sequence: TGTGCCAGCAGACGACTAGCCAATGAGCAGTTCTTC. The rearrangement joins TRBV12-3 or TRBV12-4 to TRBJ2-1, with 7 bases that match TRBD2. The J segment lost 6 bases and the V segment lost 6 bases, leaving 2 bases of the junction unmatched. This CDR3 is built from 12 residues.

This clonotype was found many times. The chain links TRBV7-9 to TRBJ2-7; tentative D call: TRBD1 (5 bases). The V and J ends lost 3 bases and 5 bases respectively, with 17 bases between them. The CDR3 consists of 15 residues. Germline loops: CDR1 SEHNR, CDR2 FQNEAQ (reference sequence). CDR3 nucleotide sequence: TGTGCCAGCAGCTTTGCCGGACACGTAGGAAACGAGCAGTACTTC. It is translated as CASSFAGHVGNEQYF. Full variable domain (remainder filled in from reference TRBV7-9 and TRBJ2-7): DTGVSQNPRHKITKRGQNVTFRCDPISEHNRLYWYRQTLGQGPEFLTYFQNEAQLEKSRLLSDRFSAERPKGSFSTLEIQRTEQGDSAMYLCASSFAGHVGNEQYFGPGTRLTVT.

This clonotype was picked up many times. The V call is TRBV7-2, the J call TRBJ2-7; TRBD1 matches at 9 bases. Trimming cost V 2 bases and J 5 bases; bases outside gene matches: 1. Germline V gives CDR1 SGHTA, CDR2 FQGNSA. This CDR3 has 13 residues. The CDR3 nucleotides read TGTGCCAGCAGCTTAACAGGGGGCCACGAGCAGTACTTC. This gives the protein CASSLTGGHEQYF.

In this sample, this clonotype turned up many times. This rearrangement joins TRBV24-1 to TRBJ2-7; 10 bases match TRBD1. Germline lookup yields CDR1 KGHDR and CDR2 SFDVKD. The CDR3 runs 15 residues. The V gene end was trimmed by 12 bases and the J gene end by 3 bases; junction bases not matched to a gene: 13. The DNA of the CDR3 is TGTGCCCCCCAGGCTCGGGACAGGGGACTCTACGAGCAGTACGTC. Its protein is CAPQARDRGLYEQYV.

A remark on this clonotype: A read error may explain this, as a much larger clone is one base away. The V call is TRBV28, the J call TRBJ1-5; D gene unclear. CDR3 length: 12 residues. Germline V gives CDR1 MDHEN, CDR2 SYDVKM. The V end was cut by 11 bases, the J end by 5 bases, with 13 bases between. Here the CDR3 DNA reads TGTGCCGGCGGAAAAGTATATCAGCCCCAGCATTTT. Its protein is CAGGKVYQPQHF.

This clonotype was observed at least ten times. The chain couples TRBV7-8 to TRBJ1-2; a possible D gene is TRBD1 (5 bases). The germline V gene has CDR1 SGHVS and CDR2 FQNEAQ. Between the trimmed V and J ends, which lost 5 bases and 4 bases, there was a span of 14 bases. This CDR3 has 14 residues. CDR3 DNA: TGTGCCAGCAGCGGAAAGGGACCGGGCTATGGCTACACCTTC. It yields the protein CASSGKGPGYGYTF.

This clonotype came up many times. The V call is TRBV5-1, the J call TRBJ2-1, with 8 bases fitting TRBD2. The CDR3 sequence is 15 residues long. Germline V CDR1 and CDR2: SGHRS, YFSETQ. V trimming: 2 bases; J trimming: 6 bases; junction bases outside the gene matches: 7. The CDR3 spells CASSFNGGATNEQFF. The CDR3 nucleotides are TGCGCCAGCAGCTTCAACGGGGGGGCAACCAATGAGCAGTTCTTC.

This clonotype was observed many times. The chain carries TRBV6-6 and TRBJ1-2, with D possibly being TRBD1 (6 bases). The V gene's germline CDR1 is MNHNY and CDR2 SVGAGI (reference sequence). Trimming pared 11 bases from V and 9 bases from J, leaving 16 bases between. The CDR3 consists of 11 residues. CDR3 region: CAVEQGVSYTF. The CDR3 coding sequence is TGTGCCGTCGAACAGGGAGTGAGCTACACCTTC.

This clonotype was detected many times. CDR3 loop: CASSPRNSGAGNTIYF. CDR3 nucleotide sequence: TGTGCCAGCAGCCCAAGGAACTCCGGCGCTGGAAACACCATATATTTT. The rearrangement joins TRBV9 to TRBJ1-3; D not resolved. V was pared by 4 bases and J by 2 bases, with 16 bases between. Germline V gene data show CDR1 as SGDLS and CDR2 as YYNGEE. This CDR3 is 16 amino acids long.

Comment on this clonotype: A much larger clonotype is one base distant, so this may be a read error. V usage is TRBV4-1 and J usage is TRBJ2-2; possibly TRBD1 or TRBD2 for D (5 bases each). The CDR3 has 18 amino acids. The germline V and J ends were trimmed by 5 bases and 3 bases, with 22 bases remaining between them. CDR1 MGHRA and CDR2 YSYEKL come from the germline V gene. CDR3 in amino acids: CASSIPQCRGEYTGELFF. The CDR3 DNA reads as TGCGCCAGCAGCATCCCCCAGTGCCGAGGGGAATACACCGGGGAGCTGTTTTTT.

The table lists this clonotype with many counts. The chain combines TRBV7-2 with TRBJ1-2; D may be TRBD1 (6 bases). This CDR3 comprises 13 residues. The germline CDR1 and CDR2 sequences are SGHTA and FQGNSA. V lost 0 bases, J lost 4 bases, and 6 bases lay in between. Here the CDR3 reads CASSLAGGYGYTF. The CDR3 bases are TGTGCCAGCAGCTTAGCAGGGGGCTATGGCTACACCTTC.

This clonotype has ten or more counts. V is TRBV7-2 and J is TRBJ1-2; D possibly corresponds to TRBD1 (5 bases). Germline assignment: CDR1 SGHTA and CDR2 FQGNSA. Trimming stripped 5 bases from V and 4 bases from J, with 20 bases between. The CDR3 is 16 residues long. CDR3: CASSKDADPRGYGYTF. The CDR3 coding sequence is TGTGCCAGCAGCAAGGACGCCGATCCAAGGGGCTATGGCTACACCTTC. Using reference TRBV7-2 and TRBJ1-2 for the parts outside the CDR3, the full variable domain is GAGVSQSPSNKVTEKGKDVELRCDPISGHTALYWYRQSLGQGLEFLIYFQGNSAPDKSGLPSDRFSAERTGGSVSTLTIQRTQQEDSAVYLCASSKDADPRGYGYTFGSGTRLTVV.

This clonotype came up many times. V usage is TRBV18 and J usage is TRBJ1-6; 7 bases are a match to TRBD1. V gave up 6 bases and J gave up 7 bases; unmatched junction bases: 9. CDR3 length equals 15 residues. Germline values: CDR1 KGHSH, CDR2 LQKENI. CDR3 in DNA: TGTGCCAGCTCGACTGCGACAGGGACCAATTCACCCCTCCACTTT. Translated: CASSTATGTNSPLHF.

This clonotype was detected ten times or more. This rearrangement joins TRBV20-1 to TRBJ1-1; perhaps TRBD1 as D (6 bases). The CDR3 totals 12 residues. The ends were cut back, 4 bases at V and 5 bases at J, with 11 bases in the middle. Looked up from germline, CDR1 is DFQATT and CDR2 is SNEGSKA (reference sequence). CDR3 DNA sequence: TGCAGTGCTATTTGGGGGGCGACTGAAGCTTTCTTT. Protein: CSAIWGATEAFF.

In this sample, this clonotype turned up many times. The CDR3 nucleotides are TGTGCCAGCAGTTTAGGCCAGGGACCTGGCTACACCTTC. Its protein product is CASSLGQGPGYTF. This chain uses TRBV28 with TRBJ1-2; weak D call: TRBD1 (5 bases). The CDR3 extends over 13 amino acids. Germline CDR1 reads MDHEN; CDR2 reads SYDVKM. V shed 2 bases and J shed 7 bases, with 11 bases lying between them.